This T cell receptor beta chain came from a study of blood T cell repertoires in COVID-19. Between the trimmed V and J ends, which lost 6 bases and 2 bases, there was a span of 10 bases. Germline V gene sequence: CDR1 MNHEY, CDR2 SVGAGI. The CDR3 covers 13 residues. Per the original methods: By means of reference gene primer amplification, nucleated cell counts were estimated. TCRdb's copy holds only in-frame clones and misses some; the assay was immunoSEQ multiplex PCR. Clonal size and the V and J genes are those of that table, whereas D and trimming came from the DNA. This sample has a few hundred thousand clones, with more than 75% found just once.

Sequenced: PBMCs or T cells enriched from blood (not recorded which). The sequence came from a woman aged 45-65 years who had been exposed to COVID-19. V usage is TRBV6-5 and J usage is TRBJ1-1; maybe TRBD1 (5 bases). The CDR3 loop is CASRPGQNTEAFF. The CDR3 bases are TGTGCCAGCAGGCCCGGACAAAACACTGAAGCTTTCTTT.